The 8 T cell receptor beta chains presented below share a single source sample, sequenced in a study of tumor-infiltrating lymphocytes in primary liver carcinoma. For each extraction, RNA and DNA were obtained together from approximately 20-30 mg of unsorted bulk tissue. TCR beta cDNA was made from approximately 500 ng total RNA with a constant-region primer. ARM-PCR was slightly modified, and three nested multiplex PCR rounds with it gave rise to the TCR beta libraries. TRBV1-TRBV30 forward primers paired with a C-beta reverse primer were used in the first two PCR rounds, which ran about 11 cycles each. MiXCR, applied by TCRdb to the multiplex PCR reads, yields one record per CDR3 protein. The table lists 100,000 to 120,000 distinct CDR3 sequences, roughly 80% of them singletons. Sample: liver tumor tissue from sampling region 3. Subset specified: tumor region T3, left-lateral pole. These receptors were collected from a man aged 40-55 years with primary liver carcinoma and hepatitis B virus infection.

For the CDR3, the DNA is TGTGCCAGCAGTCGGACCCGATTAGTCCCCGGTCGGGCCTCTTGGGTCAACGTCCTGACTTTC. Its translation is CASSRTRLVPGRASWVNVLTF. The chain uses TRBV12-3 or TRBV12-4 and TRBJ2-6; D ambiguous. The length of the CDR3 is 21 residues. Trimming removed 5 bases at V and 9 bases at J, with 35 bases between.

Of note for this clonotype: Sequence at one end of the junction differs from germline and may be a read error. The chain joins TRBV6-1 to TRBJ1-2; the D gene is possibly TRBD1 (6 bases). Germline values: CDR1 MNHNS, CDR2 SASEGT. This CDR3 contains 14 residues. CDR3 sequence (DNA): TGTGCCAGCAATGAAGCGCTGGGGGCGCGTGGATACACCTTC. This encodes CASNEALGARGYTF.

A note on this clonotype: The junction shows a germline mismatch at one end, possibly a read error. The chain is built from TRBV29-1 and TRBJ2-1; D is ambiguous. The CDR3 is made up of 13 amino acids. From germline, CDR1 is SQVTM and CDR2 ANQGSEA. CDR3 residues: CSLELLPYNEQFF. CDR3 in DNA: TGCAGCCTTGAATTACTACCCTACAATGAGCAGTTCTTC.

V and J are TRBV24-1 and TRBJ2-1; a possible D gene is TRBD2 (6 bases). Trimming removed 9 bases from V and 6 bases from J, with 23 bases in between. The CDR3 is made up of 16 amino acids. The germline gives CDR1 KGHDR, CDR2 SFDVKD. The CDR3 bases are TGTGCCACCTGTCATGCAAGCGGGTCCAGGTTCAATGAGCAGTTCTTC. It yields the protein CATCHASGSRFNEQFF.

Comment on this clonotype: This is likely a read error, given that the CDR3 carries no conserved phenylalanine or tryptophan at its end. The V call is TRBV29-1, the J call TRBJ2-1; no reliable D call. Trimming left V 4 bases short and J 10 bases short, with 20 bases between. The CDR3 totals 14 residues. In germline, CDR1 is SQVTM, CDR2 ANQGSEA. This CDR3 is CSVVLGGMFGEQFI. Here the CDR3 DNA reads TGCAGCGTTGTTCTAGGTGGGATGTTCGGCGAGCAGTTCATC.

This clonotype was seen a single time. The chain carries TRBV6-5 and TRBJ2-7; weak D call: TRBD2 (5 bases). Trimming took 2 bases from V and 2 from J, leaving 16 bases between them. The CDR3 has 16 amino acids. In germline, CDR1 is MNHEY, CDR2 SVGAGI. This CDR3 is CASSYGGWGHTYEQYF. CDR3 in DNA: TGTGCCAGCAGTTACGGAGGCTGGGGTCATACCTACGAGCAGTACTTC.

As regards this clonotype: No conserved phenylalanine or tryptophan is present at the end of the CDR3, so a read error is the likely explanation. V is TRBV11-2 and J is TRBJ2-3, with a tentative D call TRBD2 (6 bases). V gave up 2 bases and J gave up 7 bases, with 28 bases separating them. The germline V gene encodes CDR1 SGHAT and CDR2 FQNNGV. This CDR3 region has 19 residues. CDR3 residues: CASSLSLGGRVVTKHTQYL. The CDR3 coding sequence is TGTGCCAGCAGCTTATCTTTGGGGGGTCGGGTTGTTACAAAACATACGCAGTATCTT.

This clonotype was detected a few times. Since the CDR3 does not end with the conserved phenylalanine or tryptophan, this likely comes from a read error. The chain uses TRBV12-3 or TRBV12-4 and TRBJ2-2; D could derive from TRBD1 or TRBD2 (7 bases each). The CDR3 is 15 residues long. V lost 6 bases and J lost 4, with 15 bases in between. The CDR3, as DNA: TGTGCCAGCAGCCACGGCAGGGGGGGCACCGGGGAGCTGTTTCTT. Its protein is CASSHGRGGTGELFL.